These 24 T cell receptor beta chains originate from one sample sequenced in a study of blood T cell repertoires in COVID-19. The data were produced by immunoSEQ multiplex PCR, yet TCRdb's version contains in-frame clones alone and is incomplete. The sample carries roughly 82,000 clones, roughly 78% recorded once. Sequencing was carried out using peripheral blood. Receptors were obtained from a man between 60 and 70 years old with acute or convalescent COVID-19.

V usage is TRBV24-1 and J usage is TRBJ1-2; 10 nucleotides match TRBD1. Germline V gene data show CDR1 as KGHDR and CDR2 as SFDVKD. The CDR3 is 15 amino acids. Trimming at V came to 4 bases and at J to 3 bases, leaving 4 bases not matched to a gene. The CDR3 DNA follows: TGTGCCACCAGTGACATGACAGGGGGCCACTATGGCTACACCTTC. It encodes CATSDMTGGHYGYTF.

This clone is a singleton in its sample. The genes are TRBV7-9 and TRBJ2-7; D remains unclear. Germline values: CDR1 SEHNR, CDR2 FQNEAQ (reference sequence). V lost 1 base, J lost 0 bases, and 7 bases lay in between. This CDR3 region has 14 residues. The CDR3 loop reads CASSLGASSYEQYF. The CDR3, as DNA: TGTGCCAGCAGCTTAGGCGCGAGCTCCTACGAGCAGTACTTC.

This clone is a singleton in its sample. This sequence joins TRBV6-2 or TRBV6-3 and TRBJ1-3; no clear D. Germline V gene sequence: CDR1 MNHEY, CDR2 SVGEGT. The CDR3 has 16 amino acids. Deletions cut 4 bases from V and 0 bases from J, with 13 bases between. Written as DNA, the CDR3 is TGTGCCAGCAGTTCCGGACTGCTATCCTCTGGAAACACCATATATTTT. This encodes CASSSGLLSSGNTIYF.

The V gene is TRBV4-2, the J gene TRBJ2-5; D gene ambiguous. Germline V gene sequence: CDR1 LGHNA, CDR2 YNFKEQ. V was clipped by 1 base and J by 4 bases, with 4 bases between them. This CDR3 is 12 amino acids long. CDR3 loop: CASSQVAETQYF. The CDR3 DNA is TGTGCCAGCAGCCAAGTGGCAGAGACCCAGTACTTC.

The V call is TRBV11-3, the J call TRBJ2-6; D might be TRBD1 (7 bases). With 5 bases removed from V and 2 bases from J, the gap between germline ends came to 10 bases. Germline CDR1 and CDR2: SGHNT and YENEEA. The CDR3 runs 15 residues. The CDR3 region is CASSPGGPGANVLTF. The DNA of the CDR3 is TGTGCCAGCAGCCCAGGGGGGCCTGGGGCCAACGTCCTGACTTTC.

The chain combines TRBV5-1 with TRBJ2-7; TRBD2 matches 11 bases. The V gene end was trimmed by 5 bases and the J gene end by 0 bases; junction bases not matched to a gene: 4. The length of the CDR3 is 15 residues. CDR1 is SGHRS, CDR2 YFSETQ, per germline. The CDR3, as DNA: TGCGCCAGCAGGTGGACTAGCGGGTCCTCCTACGAGCAGTACTTC. Its protein product is CASRWTSGSSYEQYF. Looking up the rest from reference TRBV5-1 and TRBJ2-7 gives the full variable domain: KAGVTQTPRYLIKTRGQQVTLSCSPISGHRSVSWYQQTPGQGLQFLFEYFSETQRNKGNFPGRFSGRQFSNSRSEMNVSTLELGDSALYLCASRWTSGSSYEQYFGPGTRLTVT.

This clone appeared a few times. V usage is TRBV10-3 and J usage is TRBJ2-2, with TRBD2 identical over 13 bases. The CDR3 is 16 amino acids. Germline CDR1 reads ENHRY; CDR2 reads SYGVKD. V shed 9 bases and J 5 bases; nucleotides not matched to a gene: 9. For the CDR3, the DNA is TGTGCCATGCGGACTAGCGGGAGTATTAATACCGGGGAGCTGTTTTTT. Translated, it gives CAMRTSGSINTGELFF.

The chain links TRBV18 to TRBJ1-5, with D maybe TRBD1 (6 bases). Germline V CDR1 and CDR2: KGHSH, LQKENI. The CDR3 consists of 15 residues. With 3 bases removed from V and 4 bases from J, the gap between germline ends came to 13 bases. For the CDR3, the DNA is TGTGCCAGCTCACCTACCGGGACAAGAAATCAGCCCCAGCATTTT. As protein: CASSPTGTRNQPQHF. Supplemented by reference TRBV18 and TRBJ1-5, the full variable domain reads NAGVMQNPRHLVRRRGQEARLRCSPMKGHSHVYWYRQLPEEGLKFMVYLQKENIIDESGMPKERFSAEFPKEGPSILRIQQVVRGDSAAYFCASSPTGTRNQPQHFGDGTRLSIL.

Turning to this clone: One end of the junction does not line up with germline, which may come from a read error. CDR3 nucleotide sequence: TGTGCCAGCAGTTACGAGGGACTAGCGGTCCTTTTT. Translating gives CASSYEGLAVLF. The rearrangement uses TRBV6-2 or TRBV6-3 and TRBJ2-3, with 11 bases that match TRBD2. CDR1 and CDR2 (germline): MNHEY, SVGEGT. This CDR3 has 12 amino acids.

This clone appeared a few times. V is TRBV18 and J is TRBJ1-1; D remains unclear. This CDR3 has 15 amino acids. Germline loops: CDR1 KGHSH, CDR2 LQKENI. V lost 4 bases to trimming and J lost 1 base, with 13 bases between them. CDR3 loop: CASSRSELPNTEAFF. In DNA form, the CDR3 reads TGTGCCAGCTCACGTAGCGAACTCCCGAACACTGAAGCTTTCTTT.

V and J are TRBV1 and TRBJ1-2; the D segment call TRBD1 is taken from the table without a DNA check. TRBV1 is a pseudogene locus. This CDR3 has 13 amino acids. CDR3 loop: CTSSLGRPYGYTF. In DNA, the CDR3 is TGCACCAGCAGCCTGGGGCGGCCCTATGGCTACACCTTC.

The chain combines TRBV7-8 with TRBJ2-3; D is possibly TRBD2 (5 bases). V lost 5 bases and J 8 bases, leaving 17 bases between the germline ends. Germline CDR1 and CDR2: SGHVS and FQNEAQ. CDR3 size: 14 residues. CDR3 residues: CASSPGPPAGTQYF. The CDR3 coding sequence is TGTGCCAGCAGCCCCGGGCCCCCCGCGGGTACGCAGTATTTT.

This rearrangement joins TRBV29-1 to TRBJ2-7; TRBD1 agrees at 8 bases. Germline assignment: CDR1 SQVTM and CDR2 ANQGSEA. The CDR3 has 15 residues. V lost 4 bases, J lost 3 bases, and 11 bases stayed unmatched. CDR3 DNA sequence: TGCAGCGTTGTTCGACAGGGGTTGGGACTCTACGAGCAGTACTTC. It is translated as CSVVRQGLGLYEQYF.

J is TRBJ1-2 and V is TRBV5-1, with D maybe TRBD1 (5 bases). Trimming removed 0 bases at V and 8 bases at J, with 11 bases between. CDR1 SGHRS and CDR2 YFSETQ come from the germline V gene. The length of the CDR3 is 13 residues. In nucleotides, the CDR3 is TGCGCCAGCAGCTTGGGTCAGTGGGGCGGCTACACCTTC. Translated, it gives CASSLGQWGGYTF. Drawing the rest from reference TRBV5-1 and TRBJ1-2, the complete variable domain is KAGVTQTPRYLIKTRGQQVTLSCSPISGHRSVSWYQQTPGQGLQFLFEYFSETQRNKGNFPGRFSGRQFSNSRSEMNVSTLELGDSALYLCASSLGQWGGYTFGSGTRLTVV.

V gene TRBV18 combines with J gene TRBJ2-2, with 10 bases aligning to TRBD1. The ends lost 6 bases at V and 6 bases at J; junction bases unmatched: 4. Germline loops: CDR1 KGHSH, CDR2 LQKENI. The CDR3 is 14 residues long. The CDR3 DNA follows: TGTGCCAGCTCGGCCGGGACAGGGGCCGGGGAGCTGTTTTTT. The encoded protein is CASSAGTGAGELFF.

This chain uses TRBV7-2 with TRBJ1-1, with D possibly TRBD1 on 5 matching bases. Per germline, CDR1 SGHTA and CDR2 FQGNSA. The V end was cut by 5 bases, the J end by 7 bases, with 14 bases between. CDR3 length equals 13 residues. In DNA, the CDR3 is TGTGCCAGCAGCGTGGGGGGGATCGGTGAAGCTTTCTTT. This encodes CASSVGGIGEAFF.

This clone was found once. The V call is TRBV7-8, the J call TRBJ2-3; 7 positions agree with TRBD2. CDR3 length equals 16 residues. Germline CDR1 SGHVS, CDR2 FQNEAQ. V dropped 4 bases and J dropped 5; count of bases not matched to a gene: 12. Here the CDR3 reads CASSSPQRGGEDTQYF. CDR3 in DNA: TGTGCCAGCAGCTCCCCCCAGCGGGGAGGGGAAGATACGCAGTATTTT.

The rearrangement joins TRBV7-3 to TRBJ1-2; TRBD1 aligns across 7 bases. CDR1 and CDR2 (germline): SGHTA, FQGTGA. The CDR3 has 13 residues. The J segment lost 8 bases and the V segment lost 2 bases, leaving 5 bases of the junction unmatched. The CDR3 reads CASSLEAGGGYTF. The DNA of the CDR3 is TGTGCCAGCAGCTTAGAGGCAGGGGGAGGCTACACCTTC.

The chain couples TRBV5-1 to TRBJ2-7, with 10 nucleotides matching TRBD1. The CDR3 runs 12 residues. The ends lost 4 bases at V and 5 bases at J; junction bases unmatched: 0. CDR1 is SGHRS and CDR2 is YFSETQ in the germline V gene. The CDR3 coding sequence is TGCGCCAGCAGCGGACAGGGGGACGAGCAGTACTTC. Protein product: CASSGQGDEQYF. Based on the CDR3 plus reference TRBV5-1 and TRBJ2-7, the full variable domain is KAGVTQTPRYLIKTRGQQVTLSCSPISGHRSVSWYQQTPGQGLQFLFEYFSETQRNKGNFPGRFSGRQFSNSRSEMNVSTLELGDSALYLCASSGQGDEQYFGPGTRLTVT.

This clone has only a few counts. CDR3 sequence (DNA): TGTGCCAGCAGTTTGGCGGAGAATCAGCCCCAGCATTTT. Protein: CASSLAENQPQHF. The chain combines TRBV12-3 or TRBV12-4 with TRBJ1-5, with D unresolved. V lost 3 bases to trimming and J lost 4 bases, with 7 bases between them. CDR3 length: 13 residues.

J is TRBJ1-1 and V is TRBV12-5, with a tentative D call TRBD1 (5 bases). Germline V gene sequence: CDR1 LGHNT, CDR2 FRNRAP. The CDR3 contains 11 residues. The CDR3 spells CASTDMGEAFF. CDR3 nucleotides: TGTGCCTCCACGGACATGGGTGAAGCTTTCTTT.

CDR3 coding DNA: TGTGCCAGCAGCCTACGGGACAGTGGCTACACCTTC. As protein: CASSLRDSGYTF. V usage is TRBV12-3 or TRBV12-4 and J usage is TRBJ1-2; 7 nucleotides align to TRBD1. This CDR3 contains 12 residues. V gave up 6 bases and J gave up 7 bases; unmatched junction bases: 5.

DNA for the CDR3: TGTGCCAGCACCTGGACAGTCCTCCCCTCTGGGGCCAACGTCCTGACTTTC. The encoded protein is CASTWTVLPSGANVLTF. The gene calls are TRBV21-1 and TRBJ2-6; the table gives TRBD1 as D, unverified against the DNA. TRBV21-1 is a pseudogene segment. The CDR3 consists of 17 residues.

V is TRBV9 and J is TRBJ2-1; D is uncertain. V lost 0 bases and J 9 bases, leaving 7 bases between the germline ends. The V gene's germline CDR1 is SGDLS and CDR2 YYNGEE. The CDR3 runs 12 residues. CDR3 residues: CASSVDRGEQFF. CDR3 bases: TGTGCCAGCAGCGTAGATCGCGGTGAGCAGTTCTTC.